The 22 T cell receptor beta chains given below trace back to one sample, sequenced in a study of blood T cell repertoires in COVID-19. Libraries were prepared by immunoSEQ multiplex PCR; TCRdb keeps only in-frame clonotypes and omits some of them. The sample consists of some 300,000 clones, approximately 90% of them appearing once. The sample comprised peripheral blood. All receptors come from a woman aged 45 to 65 with COVID-19, enrolled during active disease.

The chain couples TRBV11-2 to TRBJ2-7; 7 positions agree with TRBD1. With V trimmed by 0 bases and J by 5 bases, 7 bases remained unmatched. Germline V lookup: CDR1 SGHAT, CDR2 FQNNGV. This CDR3 contains 15 residues. The CDR3, as DNA: TGTGCCAGCAGCTTAGAACAGGGGAATGCCCACGAGCAGTACTTC. Protein: CASSLEQGNAHEQYF. Looking up the rest from reference TRBV11-2 and TRBJ2-7 gives the full variable domain: EAGVAQSPRYKIIEKRQSVAFWCNPISGHATLYWYQQILGQGPKLLIQFQNNGVVDDSQLPKDRFSAERLKGVDSTLKIQPAKLEDSAVYLCASSLEQGNAHEQYFGPGTRLTVT.

V gene TRBV19 combines with J gene TRBJ1-2; D might be TRBD1 (6 bases). Looked up from germline, CDR1 is LNHDA and CDR2 is SQIVND (reference sequence). V shed 5 bases and J shed 4 bases, with 23 bases lying between them. This CDR3 has 17 residues. The CDR3 loop reads CASSEDRGGGQTYGYTF. CDR3 nucleotide sequence: TGTGCCAGTAGTGAGGACCGAGGGGGTGGGCAGACCTATGGCTACACCTTC.

This chain uses TRBV25-1 with TRBJ1-2; unclear D gene. Germline-derived CDR1 and CDR2 are MGHDK and SYGVNS. There are 13 residues in the CDR3. V shed 2 bases and J shed 6 bases, with 10 bases lying between them. In DNA form, the CDR3 reads TGTGCCAGCAGTGAAGGGTTTCGGGATGGCTACACCTTC. Amino acid sequence: CASSEGFRDGYTF.

The CDR3 DNA reads TGTGCCAGCAGCCTGCCCTCTGACTTCCAAGAGACCCAGTACTTC. Its protein is CASSLPSDFQETQYF. The chain is built from TRBV3-1 (or the pseudogene TRBV3-2) and TRBJ2-5; D is unresolved. The CDR3 contains 15 residues. V was trimmed by 4 bases and J by 1 base, leaving 13 bases between them. The germline gives CDR1 LGHDT, CDR2 YNNKEL (reference sequence).

The chain uses TRBV18 and TRBJ1-5; 9 bases agree with TRBD1. CDR1 and CDR2 (germline): KGHSH, LQKENI. The V and J ends lost 4 bases and 3 bases, in that order; junction bases with no gene match: 10. The CDR3 spans 17 residues. CDR3 sequence: CASSLDQQGANNQPQHF. Here the CDR3 DNA reads TGTGCCAGCTCACTGGATCAACAGGGGGCGAACAATCAGCCCCAGCATTTT.

The rearrangement uses TRBV7-2 and TRBJ2-1; 11 nucleotides align to TRBD2. V lost 4 bases to trimming and J lost 0 bases; unmatched junction nucleotides: 5. The CDR3 runs to 17 residues. Germline V lookup: CDR1 SGHTA, CDR2 FQGNSA. This CDR3 reads CASSSWTSGYSYNEQFF. In DNA form, the CDR3 reads TGTGCCAGCAGCTCTTGGACTAGCGGGTACTCCTACAATGAGCAGTTCTTC.

The V call is TRBV19, the J call TRBJ1-5, with 8 nucleotides matching TRBD1. Trimming cost V 5 bases and J 0 bases; bases outside gene matches: 9. The CDR3 extends over 17 amino acids. Per germline, CDR1 LNHDA and CDR2 SQIVND (reference sequence). Here the CDR3 reads CASSGDRGPYSNQPQHF. CDR3 in DNA: TGTGCCAGTAGTGGCGACAGGGGACCATATAGCAATCAGCCCCAGCATTTT.

The chain is built from TRBV15 and TRBJ2-5; D is unresolved. The germline V and J ends were trimmed by 0 bases and 5 bases, with 10 bases remaining between them. CDR1 and CDR2 (germline): LNHNV, YYDKDF (reference sequence). CDR3 length: 14 amino acids. The CDR3, as DNA: TGTGCCACCAGCAGAGAACGACTGAGCGAGACCCAGTACTTC. Encoded protein: CATSRERLSETQYF.

The rearrangement joins TRBV3-1 (or the pseudogene TRBV3-2) to TRBJ1-1, with D possibly being TRBD1 (5 bases). The CDR3 consists of 14 residues. Trimming removed 3 bases at V and 5 bases at J, with 13 bases between. The germline V gene has CDR1 LGHDT and CDR2 YNNKEL (reference sequence). The CDR3: CASSQSTGGTEAFF. CDR3 DNA sequence: TGTGCCAGCAGCCAGTCAACGGGGGGGACTGAAGCTTTCTTT.

The J gene is TRBJ2-1, the V gene TRBV7-2, with D tentatively TRBD2 (6 bases). The germline V gene has CDR1 SGHTA and CDR2 FQGNSA. The CDR3 sequence is 15 residues long. V dropped 6 bases and J dropped 7 bases, with 19 bases sitting between them. CDR3 in DNA: TGTGCCAGCAGGAGAAATGGACTAATAGGTAATGAGCAGTTCTTC. Its protein product is CASRRNGLIGNEQFF.

This chain connects TRBV12-5 to TRBJ2-7, with TRBD2 matching 10 bases. The J segment lost 4 bases and the V segment lost 3 bases, leaving 6 bases of the junction unmatched. This CDR3 is built from 15 residues. From germline, CDR1 is LGHNT and CDR2 FRNRAP. The CDR3 DNA sequence: TGTGCTAGTGGTTTTCTAGCGGGAGTTTGGTACGAGCAGTACTTC. Its protein product is CASGFLAGVWYEQYF.

This chain's CDR3 is CASSPTGAVHYYEQYF. DNA of the CDR3: TGTGCCAGCAGCCCCACTGGGGCAGTCCACTACTACGAGCAGTACTTC. This chain joins TRBV11-3 and TRBJ2-7; maybe TRBD1 (5 bases). The CDR3 runs 16 residues. Trimming took 5 bases from V and 3 from J, leaving 20 bases between them. CDR1 and CDR2 from the germline V gene are SGHNT and YENEEA.

Notes on this clone: Other DNA sequences in the same sample also yield this CDR3. V is TRBV6-2 or TRBV6-3 and J is TRBJ2-7; TRBD2 agrees at 9 bases. J was trimmed by 1 base and V by 2 bases; bases with no gene match: 0. CDR3 length: 14 amino acids. CDR1 is MNHEY and CDR2 is SVGEGT in the germline V gene. In DNA form, the CDR3 reads TGTGCCAGCAGTTACAGCGGGGGGTCCTACGAGCAGTACTTC. This codes for CASSYSGGSYEQYF.

The CDR3 DNA reads TGTGCCAGCAGCTCTTACGGGACAGGGTTCAATGAGCAGTTCTTC. Protein sequence: CASSSYGTGFNEQFF. The chain is built from TRBV13 and TRBJ2-1; 9 bases line up with TRBD1. Germline CDR1 PRHDT, CDR2 FYEKMQ (reference sequence). The CDR3 loop spans 15 amino acids. The trim removed 4 bases at V and 6 bases at J, leaving 7 bases unmatched.

This clone has a handful of counts. The genes are TRBV9 and TRBJ2-3, with 11 bases that match TRBD2. J was trimmed by 6 bases and V by 3 bases; bases with no gene match: 9. Germline V gene lookup returns CDR1 SGDLS and CDR2 YYNGEE. The CDR3 totals 16 residues. The CDR3 DNA follows: TGTGCCAGCAGCGACACTAGCGGGAGTTCGAGGGATACGCAGTATTTT. Protein product: CASSDTSGSSRDTQYF.

This clone showed up just a few times. The J gene is TRBJ2-2, the V gene TRBV19; 9 bases agree with TRBD2. Germline V lookup: CDR1 LNHDA, CDR2 SQIVND (reference sequence). The J segment lost 6 bases and the V segment lost 6 bases, leaving 11 bases of the junction unmatched. CDR3 length: 16 amino acids. The CDR3 here is CASRGLSGSGAGELFF. The CDR3 DNA is TGTGCCAGTAGGGGTCTTAGCGGGAGTGGGGCCGGGGAGCTGTTTTTT.

The chain employs TRBV30 and TRBJ1-6; D uncertain. Trimming took off 4 bases at V and 6 bases at J, with 13 bases between the two ends. CDR3 length: 14 amino acids. Germline-derived CDR1 and CDR2 are GTSNPN and SVGIG (reference sequence). CDR3 nucleotide sequence: TGTGCCTGGAATTCGAGATTCCTTAATTCACCCCTCCACTTT. The encoded protein is CAWNSRFLNSPLHF.

J is TRBJ2-7 and V is TRBV7-2; no definite D call. V was trimmed by 1 base and J by 3 bases, leaving 16 bases between them. This CDR3 region has 16 residues. Per germline, CDR1 SGHTA and CDR2 FQGNSA. The CDR3 reads CASSLDPHTASYEQYF. The CDR3 region has the DNA TGTGCCAGCAGCTTAGACCCCCATACCGCGAGCTACGAGCAGTACTTC.

This sequence joins TRBV14 and TRBJ2-3, with a weak D call TRBD2 (7 bases). CDR1 is SGHDN, CDR2 FVKESK, per germline. This CDR3 has 16 amino acids. V lost 4 bases, J lost 3 bases, and 17 bases lay in between. CDR3 in amino acids: CASSPTSAGVTDTQYF. The CDR3, as DNA: TGTGCCAGCAGCCCTACTAGCGCAGGGGTTACAGATACGCAGTATTTT.

In DNA form, the CDR3 reads TGTGCCACCAGCATGACGGACAGGTACAATGAGCAGTTCTTC. This sequence encodes CATSMTDRYNEQFF. The chain has TRBV24-1 and TRBJ2-1, with 7 bases that match TRBD1. J was trimmed by 4 bases and V by 7 bases; bases with no gene match: 6. The CDR3 is 14 amino acids. Germline V gene data show CDR1 as KGHDR and CDR2 as SFDVKD.

The chain's CDR3 is CASSLSEGETQYF. CDR3 bases: TGTGCCAGCAGCTTATCTGAGGGAGAGACCCAGTACTTC. The V call is TRBV7-7, the J call TRBJ2-5, with D maybe TRBD2 (5 bases). The CDR3 covers 13 residues. Germline V lookup: CDR1 SSHAT, CDR2 FNYEAQ (reference sequence). V dropped 2 bases and J dropped 4 bases, with 8 bases sitting between them.

CDR3 sequence reads: CASSQGALAGGVRQEQFF. CDR3 in DNA: TGTGCCAGCAGCCAAGGGGCCCTAGCGGGAGGCGTCAGGCAGGAGCAGTTCTTC. The rearrangement uses TRBV4-2 and TRBJ2-1; 11 bases are a match to TRBD2. CDR1 and CDR2 from the germline V gene are LGHNA and YNFKEQ. CDR3 length equals 18 residues. V lost 1 base, J lost 10 bases, and 15 bases stayed unmatched.